The 25 T cell receptor beta chains in this list originate from one sample, sequenced in a study of identifying expanded T cells in peripheral blood. Assay used: immunoSEQ multiplex PCR; TCRdb lists only in-frame clones, some missing. The top ten clones hold 5.5% to 6.5% of a sample with some 100,000 clones, approximately 88% of them seen once. The sequenced sample consisted of blood. The receptors derive from a person between 18 and 75 years old in good health.

In regard to this clone: The sample contains more than one DNA sequence encoding this CDR3. This rearrangement joins TRBV2 to TRBJ2-7; the D call may be TRBD1 or TRBD2 (7 bases each). V was shortened by 11 bases and J by 0 bases, with 20 bases between the two germline ends. CDR1 and CDR2 (germline): SNHLY, FYNNEI. The CDR3 totals 15 residues. CDR3 coding DNA: TGTGCCTCCAGGGGGGGAGGCTCGCTCTCCTACGAGCAGTACTTC. This gives the protein CASRGGGSLSYEQYF.

The chain employs TRBV10-3 and TRBJ1-2; D uncertain. The length of the CDR3 is 13 residues. Trimming left V 10 bases short and J 0 bases short, with 12 bases between. The germline CDR1 and CDR2 sequences are ENHRY and SYGVKD. CDR3: CASQRDPNYGYTF. The DNA of the CDR3 is TGTGCCAGTCAGAGAGATCCTAACTATGGCTACACCTTC.

This chain connects TRBV7-9 to TRBJ1-1; unclear D gene. The CDR3 sequence is 15 residues long. Between the trimmed V and J ends, which lost 5 bases and 4 bases, there was a span of 17 bases. Germline V gene sequence: CDR1 SEHNR, CDR2 FQNEAQ (reference sequence). The CDR3 DNA is TGTGCCAGCAGCCCTCCGAGGCGACGGGGCACTGAAGCTTTCTTT. Translating gives CASSPPRRRGTEAFF.

The chain is built from TRBV5-6 and TRBJ1-2; weak D call: TRBD1 (5 bases). Germline CDR1 SGHDT, CDR2 YYEEEE. This CDR3 has 15 residues. V lost 0 bases to trimming and J lost 5 bases, with 14 bases between them. This chain's CDR3 is CASSLVGRGSYGYTF. The CDR3, as DNA: TGTGCCAGCAGCTTGGTGGGCCGGGGGTCATATGGCTACACCTTC.

V gene TRBV2 combines with J gene TRBJ1-3; D gene ambiguous. Germline V gene lookup returns CDR1 SNHLY and CDR2 FYNNEI. Trimming took 4 bases from V and 4 from J, leaving 8 bases between them. This CDR3 region has 13 residues. The DNA of the CDR3 is TGTGCCAGCAGTGCAGGACTCGGAAACACCATATATTTT. The encoded protein is CASSAGLGNTIYF. Variable domain in full (rest from reference TRBV2 and TRBJ1-3): EPEVTQTPSHQVTQMGQEVILRCVPISNHLYFYWYRQILGQKVEFLVSFYNNEISEKSEIFDDQFSVERPDGSNFTLKIRSTKLEDSAMYFCASSAGLGNTIYFGEGSWLTVV.

This chain uses TRBV19 with TRBJ2-5; unclear D gene. CDR1 LNHDA and CDR2 SQIVND come from the germline V gene (reference sequence). The CDR3 is 13 amino acids. V was trimmed by 3 bases and J by 5 bases, leaving 10 bases between them. As DNA, the CDR3 is TGTGCCAGTAGTATTATGGCCGGGGAGACCCAGTACTTC. Translating gives CASSIMAGETQYF.

The chain joins TRBV15 to TRBJ1-1; D ambiguous. V shed 0 bases and J shed 1 base, with 6 bases lying between them. Germline CDR1 reads LNHNV; CDR2 reads YYDKDF (reference sequence). The CDR3 sequence is 14 residues long. As DNA, the CDR3 is TGTGCCACCAGCAGAGATCGGTCGAACACTGAAGCTTTCTTT. Amino acid sequence: CATSRDRSNTEAFF.

The rearrangement joins TRBV7-7 to TRBJ2-7; D is tentatively TRBD1 or TRBD2 (5 bases each). V was cut by 5 bases and J by 4 bases, with 15 bases left in between. CDR3 size: 14 residues. Germline assignment: CDR1 SSHAT and CDR2 FNYEAQ (reference sequence). The CDR3 loop reads CASSTGHGVYEQYF. The CDR3 coding sequence is TGTGCCAGCAGCACAGGCCACGGGGTTTACGAGCAGTACTTC. The full variable domain, its missing parts supplied by reference TRBV7-7 and TRBJ2-7, is GAGVSQSPRYKVTKRGQDVTLRCDPISSHATLYWYQQALGQGPEFLTYFNYEAQPDKSGLPSDRFSAERPEGSISTLTIQRTEQRDSAMYRCASSTGHGVYEQYFGPGTRLTVT.

The chain joins TRBV25-1 to TRBJ1-3; maybe TRBD1 (5 bases). Germline CDR1 and CDR2: MGHDK and SYGVNS. This CDR3 comprises 15 residues. The ends were cut back, 3 bases at V and 0 bases at J, with 9 bases in the middle. The CDR3 here is CASSDRENSGNTIYF. The CDR3 DNA is TGTGCCAGCAGTGACAGGGAGAACTCTGGAAACACCATATATTTT.

The chain combines TRBV6-5 with TRBJ2-1, with unresolved D. Trimming left V 5 bases short and J 5 bases short, with 13 bases between. Germline V lookup: CDR1 MNHEY, CDR2 SVGAGI. The CDR3 has 14 residues. CDR3 in DNA: TGTGCCAGCAGTCGAAAGGACCATCACAATGAGCAGTTCTTC. It specifies CASSRKDHHNEQFF.

The chain links TRBV5-1 to TRBJ2-7, with D maybe TRBD2 (6 bases). V gave up 1 base and J gave up 3 bases, with 11 bases separating them. Germline CDR1 reads SGHRS; CDR2 reads YFSETQ. The CDR3 is 14 residues long. This CDR3 is CASSLLLTSYEQYF. CDR3 nucleotide sequence: TGCGCCAGCAGCTTGTTATTGACTAGCTACGAGCAGTACTTC. The full variable domain, with the rest looked up from reference TRBV5-1 and TRBJ2-7, is KAGVTQTPRYLIKTRGQQVTLSCSPISGHRSVSWYQQTPGQGLQFLFEYFSETQRNKGNFPGRFSGRQFSNSRSEMNVSTLELGDSALYLCASSLLLTSYEQYFGPGTRLTVT.

The chain is built from TRBV9 and TRBJ1-4, with D tentatively TRBD1 (5 bases). Trimming cost V 0 bases and J 0 bases, with 9 bases left between them. CDR1 is SGDLS, CDR2 YYNGEE, per germline. CDR3 length equals 16 residues. Here the CDR3 reads CASSVDLGATNEKLFF. In DNA form, the CDR3 reads TGTGCCAGCAGCGTAGACCTGGGGGCAACTAATGAAAAACTGTTTTTT.

The V call is TRBV2, the J call TRBJ1-1; 9 bases align to TRBD1. After removal of 7 bases from V and 1 base from J, the junction contained 7 bases not matched to a gene. This CDR3 is 15 amino acids long. CDR1 and CDR2 (germline): SNHLY, FYNNEI. CDR3 sequence: CASMETGQGNTEAFF. The CDR3 DNA reads as TGTGCCAGCATGGAGACGGGACAGGGGAACACTGAAGCTTTCTTT.

This clone was counted a few times. V and J are TRBV19 and TRBJ2-7, with TRBD1 as a possible D gene (5 bases). CDR3 length equals 15 residues. Germline CDR1 LNHDA, CDR2 SQIVND (reference sequence). V was shortened by 3 bases and J by 3 bases, with 15 bases between the two germline ends. The CDR3 is CASSISGQGVYEQYF. The CDR3 DNA reads as TGTGCCAGTAGTATTTCAGGGCAGGGCGTCTACGAGCAGTACTTC.

V usage is TRBV19 and J usage is TRBJ2-3; either TRBD1 or TRBD2 may supply D (5 bases each). Germline V gene data show CDR1 as LNHDA and CDR2 as SQIVND (reference sequence). The CDR3 runs to 16 residues. V lost 3 bases to trimming and J lost 0 bases, with 13 bases between them. CDR3 sequence reads: CASSIGAASSTDTQYF. The CDR3 DNA follows: TGTGCCAGTAGTATCGGGGCAGCCTCTAGCACAGATACGCAGTATTTT.

This rearrangement joins TRBV6-1 to TRBJ1-2; D not resolved. This CDR3 comprises 13 residues. From germline, CDR1 is MNHNS and CDR2 SASEGT. The V end was cut by 3 bases, the J end by 3 bases, with 8 bases between. In DNA form, the CDR3 reads TGTGCCAGCAGTGAGCATATAGACTATGGCTACACCTTC. It encodes CASSEHIDYGYTF.

This rearrangement joins TRBV7-3 to TRBJ2-7, with TRBD1 matching 9 bases. The CDR3 contains 15 residues. Germline assignment: CDR1 SGHTA and CDR2 FQGTGA. The V and J ends lost 3 bases and 2 bases, in that order; junction bases with no gene match: 5. CDR3: CASSFSGTGPYEQYF. DNA of the CDR3: TGTGCCAGCAGCTTTTCCGGGACAGGGCCCTACGAGCAGTACTTC.

The rearrangement links TRBV9 to TRBJ2-3; the D is unclear. V lost 0 bases, J lost 4 bases, and 6 bases lay in between. The germline gives CDR1 SGDLS, CDR2 YYNGEE. The CDR3 is 13 amino acids. The CDR3 coding sequence is TGTGCCAGCAGCGTAGGAATCGCAGATACGCAGTATTTT. Translation gives CASSVGIADTQYF.

This clone was recorded once. The chain is built from TRBV5-1 and TRBJ2-1; 9 bases are shared with TRBD1. The germline V gene has CDR1 SGHRS and CDR2 YFSETQ. The J segment lost 7 bases and the V segment lost 0 bases, leaving 2 bases of the junction unmatched. This CDR3 spans 14 amino acids. CDR3 region: CASSLGGTGNEQFF. The DNA for the CDR3 is TGCGCCAGCAGCTTGGGCGGGACAGGGAATGAGCAGTTCTTC.

The CDR3 sequence: CASRRTGAGANVLTF. The CDR3, as DNA: TGTGCCAGCAGGAGGACAGGTGCCGGGGCCAACGTCCTGACTTTC. The V call is TRBV6-1, the J call TRBJ2-6, with 7 bases that match TRBD1. The CDR3 is 15 amino acids. The V segment lost 6 bases and the J segment 4 bases; nucleotides outside the gene matches: 6. Germline CDR1 is MNHNS and CDR2 is SASEGT.

The chain employs TRBV7-9 and TRBJ2-7, with D perhaps TRBD2 (5 bases). The CDR3 is 13 amino acids. Germline CDR1 reads SEHNR; CDR2 reads FQNEAQ (reference sequence). V lost 1 base and J lost 4, with 8 bases in between. The CDR3 region has the DNA TGTGCCAGCAGCTTAGGACGGACTTACGAGCAGTACTTC. This sequence encodes CASSLGRTYEQYF.

V usage is TRBV19 and J usage is TRBJ2-5; 9 bases are a match to TRBD1. CDR1 is LNHDA, CDR2 SQIVND, per germline (reference sequence). V shed 5 bases, J shed 5 bases, and the junction held 12 bases outside the gene matches. The CDR3 extends over 16 amino acids. The CDR3 sequence: CASSSFPDRGRETQYF. CDR3 nucleotide sequence: TGTGCCAGTAGTTCCTTCCCGGACAGGGGTCGGGAGACCCAGTACTTC.

V usage is TRBV4-1 and J usage is TRBJ2-7; D may be TRBD1 or TRBD2 (5 bases each). The germline gives CDR1 MGHRA, CDR2 YSYEKL. Trimming left V 1 base short and J 2 bases short, with 9 bases between. This CDR3 is built from 14 residues. As DNA, the CDR3 is TGCGCCAGCAGCCAAGTTGGGGGAACCTACGAGCAGTACTTC. As protein: CASSQVGGTYEQYF.

V usage is TRBV21-1 and J usage is TRBJ1-5. TRBV21-1 is tagged as a pseudogene. The CDR3 extends over 16 amino acids. The CDR3 DNA is TGTGCCAGCAGCAAAGAGGGAGGGGGACGCAATCAGCCCCAGCATTTT. This translates into CASSKEGGGRNQPQHF.

This clone was detected once. J is TRBJ2-1 and V is TRBV7-3; D tentatively fits TRBD1 or TRBD2 (6 bases each). The germline V and J ends were trimmed by 6 bases and 9 bases, with 15 bases remaining between them. CDR1 and CDR2 from the germline V gene are SGHTA and FQGTGA. This CDR3 has 13 residues. CDR3 DNA sequence: TGTGCCAGCAGTCCGGGGGCGATGGGTGAGCAGTTCTTC. Protein product: CASSPGAMGEQFF.